Here is one T cell receptor (beta chain) with its context. Its target is not known. Two lung cancer pathologists independently confirmed each histologic diagnosis. Macro-dissection enriched premalignant or tumor cells before nucleic acid extraction. The entry originates in a study of immune evolution from preneoplasia to lung adenocarcinoma. Profiling relied on immunoSEQ multiplex PCR, and the TCRdb table lists in-frame clones only, not all of them. The sample records 10,000 or so clones, more than 70% being singletons. V was clipped by 2 bases and J by 2 bases; unmatched bases: 9. Germline V gene data show CDR1 as SGHNT and CDR2 as YYREEE (reference sequence). The CDR3 is made up of 16 amino acids. Study outcomes and limitations: Normal lung had the highest top T cell clone frequencies.

The sample taken for sequencing was FFPE minimally invasive lung adenocarcinoma tissue. The genes are TRBV5-4 and TRBJ2-7; the match to TRBD2 covers 8 bases. This TCR was sampled from a person aged 65 to 85 with lung adenocarcinoma. The CDR3 reads CASSLPLAGGTYEQYF. CDR3 nucleotides: TGTGCCAGCAGCTTACCCCTAGCGGGCGGAACCTACGAGCAGTACTTC.